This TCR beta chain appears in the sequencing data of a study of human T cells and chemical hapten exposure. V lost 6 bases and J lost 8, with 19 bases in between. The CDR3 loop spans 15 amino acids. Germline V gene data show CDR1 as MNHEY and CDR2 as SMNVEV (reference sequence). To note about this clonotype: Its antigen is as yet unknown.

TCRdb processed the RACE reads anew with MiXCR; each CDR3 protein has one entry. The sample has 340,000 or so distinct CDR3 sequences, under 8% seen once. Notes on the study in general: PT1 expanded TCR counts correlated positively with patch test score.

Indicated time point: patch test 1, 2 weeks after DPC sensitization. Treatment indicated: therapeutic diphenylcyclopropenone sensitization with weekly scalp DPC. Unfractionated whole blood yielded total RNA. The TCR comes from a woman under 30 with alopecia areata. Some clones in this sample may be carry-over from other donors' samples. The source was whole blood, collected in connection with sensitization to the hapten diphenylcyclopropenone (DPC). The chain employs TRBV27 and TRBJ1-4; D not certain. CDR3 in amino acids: CASSPRHLNAEKLFF. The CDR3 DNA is TGTGCCAGCAGCCCCCGACACCTCAACGCCGAAAAACTGTTTTTT.